This is a list of T cell receptor beta chains from one sample in a study of T cell responses to AZD1222 COVID-19 vaccine. Data came from immunoSEQ multiplex PCR; TCRdb stores just in-frame clones and leaves some out. Among under 130,000 clones listed, roughly 89% were seen once. The sample consisted of peripheral blood, taken on day 0 of AZD1222 vaccination. Source of these receptors: an adult in good health. The CDR3 runs from the conserved cysteine through the conserved F or W. A D gene is named only where the DNA matches it firmly. Size values are once, few and many counts, or a class for expanded clones, and some rows have none.

CDR3: CASSVAYSGNTIYF
DNA: TGTGCCAGCAGCGTCGCGTACTCTGGAAACACCATATATTTT
V: TRBV9
D: .
J: TRBJ1-3
size: .

CDR3: CASSQQHVRGSGGNQPQHF
DNA: TGCGCCAGCAGCCAACAACACGTACGGGGGTCGGGCGGTAATCAGCCCCAGCATTTT
V: TRBV4-3
D: .
J: TRBJ1-5
size: .

CDR3: CASSQETAVSSYEQYF
DNA: TGTGCCAGCAGCCAAGAAACAGCTGTTAGCTCCTACGAGCAGTACTTC
V: TRBV4-2
D: .
J: TRBJ2-7
size: .

CDR3: CSAIRGGYTF
DNA: TGCAGTGCTATTAGGGGGGGCTACACCTTC
V: TRBV20-1
D: .
J: TRBJ1-2
size: .

CDR3: CASSAEGGSTDTQYF
DNA: TGTGCCAGCAGCGCCGAAGGGGGGAGCACAGATACGCAGTATTTT
V: TRBV9
D: .
J: TRBJ2-3
size: .

CDR3: CASSVATTGWSDTQYF
DNA: TGTGCCAGCAGCGTAGCTACGACGGGATGGTCAGATACGCAGTATTTT
V: TRBV9
D: .
J: TRBJ2-3
size: .

CDR3: CASSYGTSGSYEQYF
DNA: TGTGCCAGCAGCTACGGGACTAGCGGCTCCTACGAGCAGTACTTC
V: TRBV6-5
D: TRBD2
J: TRBJ2-7
size: few

CDR3: CASSRTDTQYF
DNA: TGTGCCAGCAGCCGGACAGATACGCAGTATTTT
V: TRBV7-9
D: .
J: TRBJ2-3
size: .

CDR3: CASSQEVGEQYF
DNA: TGCGCCAGCAGCCAAGAGGTCGGGGAGCAGTACTTC
V: TRBV4-1
D: .
J: TRBJ2-7
size: .

CDR3: CASSYSTPGYSYEQYF
DNA: TGTGCCAGCAGTTACTCGACCCCCGGCTACTCCTACGAGCAGTACTTC
V: TRBV6-5
D: .
J: TRBJ2-7
size: .

CDR3: CASSSQGTWGYTF
DNA: TGTGCCAGCAGTTCCCAGGGCACCTGGGGCTACACCTTC
V: TRBV28
D: .
J: TRBJ1-2
size: .

CDR3: CASSRGPHRAIGTDTQYF
DNA: TGTGCCAGCTCACGCGGGCCCCACAGGGCTATCGGAACAGATACGCAGTATTTT
V: TRBV18
D: .
J: TRBJ2-3
size: once

CDR3: CASSLGPSGVSYEQYF
DNA: TGTGCCAGCAGCTTAGGCCCTAGCGGGGTCTCCTACGAGCAGTACTTC
V: TRBV7-9
D: TRBD2
J: TRBJ2-7
size: .

CDR3: CASSLTGTSYGYTF
DNA: TGTGCCAGCAGCCTCACTGGGACAAGCTATGGCTACACCTTC
V: TRBV7-3
D: .
J: TRBJ1-2
size: .

CDR3: CASSISRWASQPQHF
DNA: TGTGCCAGTAGTATTAGTCGTTGGGCATCTCAGCCCCAGCATTTT
V: TRBV19
D: .
J: TRBJ1-5
size: .

CDR3: CASSVGLAGGRTDTQYF
DNA: TGTGCCAGCAGCGTAGGTCTAGCGGGAGGCCGCACAGATACGCAGTATTTT
V: TRBV9
D: TRBD2
J: TRBJ2-3
size: .

CDR3: CASSLGGGSTKDTQYF
DNA: TGTGCCAGCAGCTTGGGAGGAGGGAGTACGAAAGATACGCAGTATTTT
V: TRBV5-4
D: .
J: TRBJ2-3
size: once

CDR3: CASSLVDTQYF
DNA: TGCGCCAGCAGCTTGGTAGATACGCAGTATTTT
V: TRBV5-1
D: .
J: TRBJ2-3
size: .

CDR3: CASSSGVVQAGELFF
DNA: TGTGCCAGCAGCTCCGGAGTGGTACAAGCCGGGGAGCTGTTTTTT
V: TRBV7-2
D: .
J: TRBJ2-2
size: once

CDR3: CASSVAGQTYNEQFF
DNA: TGTGCCAGCAGCGTCGCCGGGCAGACCTACAATGAGCAGTTCTTC
V: TRBV9
D: .
J: TRBJ2-1
size: .

CDR3: CASSPSDTPNYGYTF
DNA: TGTGCCAGCAGCCCTTCCGACACCCCTAACTATGGCTACACCTTC
V: TRBV9
D: .
J: TRBJ1-2
size: .

CDR3: CASSRGVGYEQYF
DNA: TGTGCCAGCAGCCGGGGTGTAGGCTACGAGCAGTACTTC
V: TRBV7-8
D: .
J: TRBJ2-7
size: .

CDR3: CASSDQGYNEQFF
DNA: TGTGCCAGCAGTGATCAGGGATACAATGAGCAGTTCTTC
V: TRBV28
D: .
J: TRBJ2-1
size: .

CDR3: CATHSGTYEQYF
DNA: TGTGCCACCCATAGCGGGACCTACGAGCAGTACTTC
V: TRBV10-3
D: TRBD2
J: TRBJ2-7
size: .

CDR3: CASSQAGGLSYSYEQYF
DNA: TGTGCCAGCAGCCAAGCGGGGGGGCTGTCTTATTCCTACGAGCAGTACTTC
V: TRBV4-2
D: TRBD2
J: TRBJ2-7
size: few

CDR3: CASSLGGDGTEAFF
DNA: TGCGCCAGCAGCTTGGGAGGGGACGGCACTGAAGCTTTCTTT
V: TRBV5-1
D: .
J: TRBJ1-1
size: .

CDR3: CASSTNRDGAYEQYF
DNA: TGTGCCAGCAGCACAAACCGGGACGGGGCCTACGAGCAGTACTTC
V: TRBV7-6
D: .
J: TRBJ2-7
size: once

CDR3: CASSLSGRRTLQETQYF
DNA: TGCGCCAGCAGCTTGTCGGGACGCCGGACCCTCCAAGAGACCCAGTACTTC
V: TRBV5-1
D: .
J: TRBJ2-5
size: .

CDR3: CATGGDIAGGTYEQYF
DNA: TGTGCCACCGGAGGGGATATAGCGGGAGGGACCTACGAGCAGTACTTC
V: TRBV10-3
D: TRBD2
J: TRBJ2-7
size: once

CDR3: CASSLAQGLAGGHAGELFF
DNA: TGTGCCAGCAGCTTAGCCCAGGGACTAGCGGGAGGGCATGCCGGGGAGCTGTTTTTT
V: TRBV7-2
D: TRBD2
J: TRBJ2-2
size: .

CDR3: CASTNIRHTGELFF
DNA: TGTGCCAGCACCAATATCCGGCACACCGGGGAGCTGTTTTTT
V: TRBV6-5
D: .
J: TRBJ2-2
size: .

CDR3: CASSIFTADTQYF
DNA: TGTGCCAGTAGTATATTTACCGCGGATACGCAGTATTTT
V: TRBV19
D: .
J: TRBJ2-3
size: once

CDR3: CASSLVTSDTQYF
DNA: TGTGCCAGCAGCTTAGTGACGTCTGATACGCAGTATTTT
V: TRBV7-2
D: .
J: TRBJ2-3
size: .

CDR3: CASTQGAGNTIYF
DNA: TGTGCCAGCACCCAAGGCGCTGGAAACACCATATATTTT
V: TRBV13
D: .
J: TRBJ1-3
size: .

CDR3: CSALFWTGEAFF
DNA: TGCAGCGCTCTTTTTTGGACAGGGGAAGCTTTCTTT
V: TRBV29-1
D: TRBD1
J: TRBJ1-1
size: once

CDR3: CASSIQENWNTEAFF
DNA: TGTGCCAGCAGTATACAGGAAAACTGGAACACTGAAGCTTTCTTT
V: TRBV14
D: .
J: TRBJ1-1
size: .

CDR3: CASRAGTGGDEQYF
DNA: TGCGCCAGCAGAGCCGGGACAGGGGGCGACGAGCAGTACTTC
V: TRBV5-1
D: TRBD1
J: TRBJ2-7
size: .

CDR3: CASSSLPRLNTEAFF
DNA: TGTGCCAGCAGTTCCCTCCCCAGGCTGAACACTGAAGCTTTCTTT
V: TRBV6-2/TRBV6-3
D: .
J: TRBJ1-1
size: .

CDR3: CASSEPPGGNEKLFF
DNA: TGTGCCAGCAGTGAACCACCAGGGGGAAATGAAAAACTGTTTTTT
V: TRBV25-1
D: TRBD1
J: TRBJ1-4
size: .

CDR3: CASSVARASGSQMNEQFF
DNA: TGTGCCAGCAGCGTAGCTAGGGCTAGCGGGAGTCAGATGAATGAGCAGTTCTTC
V: TRBV9
D: TRBD2
J: TRBJ2-1
size: .

CDR3: CSAIWTRNNEQFF
DNA: TGCAGCGCTATTTGGACGAGAAACAATGAGCAGTTCTTC
V: TRBV29-1
D: .
J: TRBJ2-1
size: .

CDR3: CASSQDYGPSPLHF
DNA: TGTGCCAGCAGCCAAGATTACGGTCCGTCACCCCTCCACTTT
V: TRBV3-1/TRBV3-2
D: .
J: TRBJ1-6
size: .

CDR3: CASRVGPGDYEQYF
DNA: TGTGCCAGCAGGGTAGGACCCGGGGATTACGAGCAGTACTTC
V: TRBV5-8
D: .
J: TRBJ2-7
size: .

CDR3: CASSLDRGNTIYF
DNA: TGTGCCAGCAGTCTGGACAGGGGAAACACCATATATTTT
V: TRBV12-3/TRBV12-4
D: TRBD1
J: TRBJ1-3
size: .

CDR3: CASSAGGYQETQYF
DNA: TGTGCCAGCAGCGCAGGGGGCTACCAAGAGACCCAGTACTTC
V: TRBV7-9
D: TRBD1
J: TRBJ2-5
size: .

CDR3: CASSLLARDGFGYTF
DNA: TGTGCCAGCAGCTTATTGGCCAGGGATGGTTTTGGCTACACCTTC
V: TRBV5-4
D: .
J: TRBJ1-2
size: .

CDR3: CASSLPGGGNTEAFF
DNA: TGCGCCAGCAGCTTGCCAGGAGGTGGAAACACTGAAGCTTTCTTT
V: TRBV5-1
D: .
J: TRBJ1-1
size: .

CDR3: CASSLVSGFTGELFF
DNA: TGTGCCAGCAGCTTAGTATCGGGATTCACCGGGGAGCTGTTTTTT
V: TRBV7-2
D: .
J: TRBJ2-2
size: .

CDR3: CASSQGHITNYGYTF
DNA: TGTGCCAGCAGCCAAGGACACATAACTAACTATGGCTACACCTTC
V: TRBV3-1/TRBV3-2
D: .
J: TRBJ1-2
size: .